Listed below are T cell receptor beta chains from one sample, sequenced in a study of cytomegalovirus exposure and HLA in healthy donors. Generated by immunoSEQ multiplex PCR, the TCRdb table keeps only in-frame clones and is missing some. The data show just under 80,000 clones, around 84% seen once. Specimen: PBMCs. These receptors all stem from a man in his forties in good health and CMV-seronegative. Each CDR3 is given with its conserved first and last residue. D genes are given only for firm matches.

V,J,D,CDR3
TRBV20-1,TRBJ1-2,.,CSFGFNYGYTF
TRBV27,TRBJ2-1,TRBD2,CASSFSGSSSYNEQFF
TRBV7-2,TRBJ1-2,.,CASSLAWWQRGFDYGYTF
TRBV29-1,TRBJ2-7,.,CSVQQGTIYEQYF
TRBV30,TRBJ2-3,.,CAWSPMTSQADTQYF
TRBV7-3,TRBJ2-5,TRBD2,CASSLRTSGPETQYF
TRBV18,TRBJ2-7,.,CASSRERVVEQYF
TRBV2,TRBJ1-2,.,CASNDGGYTF
TRBV28,TRBJ2-3,TRBD2,CASTRGGPTDTQYF
TRBV18,TRBJ1-5,TRBD1,CASSLSQGVNQPQHF
TRBV7-8,TRBJ1-5,TRBD1,CVTGAANQPQHF
TRBV13,TRBJ1-1,.,CASSQTPGEAFF
TRBV6-5,TRBJ1-4,TRBD1,CASRGTVNEKLFF
TRBV5-4,TRBJ2-4,.,CASSVERRGNIQYF
TRBV9,TRBJ1-1,.,CASSVAGGGTEAFF
TRBV18,TRBJ2-1,TRBD1,CASSPGQGHEQFF
TRBV28,TRBJ1-4,TRBD1,CASISRDRGPEKLFF
TRBV27,TRBJ2-3,.,CASSLGRVKAQYF
TRBV10-3,TRBJ1-2,.,CAISEGWSGNYGYTF
TRBV7-2,TRBJ2-7,TRBD2,CASSPHAGGSQKQYF
TRBV4-3,TRBJ2-1,TRBD1,CASSHDRENEQFF
TRBV29-1,TRBJ2-7,TRBD1,CSVEDPRAGGSYEQYF
TRBV7-9,TRBJ2-1,TRBD2,CASSSGTSGRRHNEQFF
TRBV18,TRBJ2-1,TRBD2,CASSSLAGELVHSDEQFF
TRBV6-4,TRBJ1-1,TRBD1,CASSPDRVNTEAFF
TRBV7-2,TRBJ1-2,.,CASSLASAGRIVGYTF
TRBV7-9,TRBJ2-2,.,CASSAAGNTGELFF
TRBV7-2,TRBJ1-2,TRBD1,CASSSATGGGYTF
TRBV9,TRBJ2-1,.,CASSVGASVSYNEQFF
TRBV5-4,TRBJ2-3,TRBD1,CASSIPATGVGTDTQYF
TRBV7-2,TRBJ2-7,.,CASTEGHPYEQYF
TRBV4-2,TRBJ1-2,.,CASSPLERGENYGYTF
TRBV9,TRBJ2-1,.,CASSVAGEPYNEQFF
TRBV7-2,TRBJ2-3,TRBD1,CASSLLGPDRGGNTQYF
TRBV5-4,TRBJ2-1,TRBD2,CASSGLGEEQFF
TRBV6-1,TRBJ2-5,TRBD2,CASRPLAGGLETQYF
TRBV7-3,TRBJ2-3,.,CASSLQGMVTDTQYF
TRBV4-2,TRBJ2-7,TRBD2,CASSQDSLAENEQYF
TRBV15,TRBJ2-3,TRBD2,CATSSGTSGTDTQYF
TRBV21-1,TRBJ1-1,.,CASSKVRVGGEAFF
TRBV7-9,TRBJ1-4,.,CASSLDRLATNEKLFF
TRBV19,TRBJ1-1,TRBD1,CASSDRMNTEAFF
TRBV27,TRBJ2-7,TRBD1,CASSLFGTGSYEQYF
TRBV7-2,TRBJ2-3,.,CASSSPVSTDTQYF
TRBV28,TRBJ2-1,.,CASSFQLGSYNEQFF
TRBV5-1,TRBJ1-1,.,CASSIGTDRNTEAFF
TRBV7-3,TRBJ2-1,TRBD2,CASSLTGQREINEQFF
TRBV7-6,TRBJ2-2,TRBD2,CASSLFSGRGTGELFF
TRBV25-1,TRBJ2-3,.,CASSDKYMQYF
TRBV2,TRBJ1-1,.,CASSAQKEAFF
TRBV6-5,TRBJ2-7,TRBD1,CASSYSRQGSNEQYF
TRBV13,TRBJ1-2,TRBD1,CASSFRGQYGYTF
TRBV27,TRBJ1-1,.,CASRETAYGDTEAFF
TRBV10-3,TRBJ2-2,TRBD1,CAISTGVTGELFF
TRBV4-3,TRBJ2-7,TRBD2,CASSQSGLGLAGSGEQYF
TRBV5-1,TRBJ2-2,TRBD2,CASGPRTSGMTGELFF
TRBV5-6,TRBJ1-1,.,CASSFDRKNTEAFF